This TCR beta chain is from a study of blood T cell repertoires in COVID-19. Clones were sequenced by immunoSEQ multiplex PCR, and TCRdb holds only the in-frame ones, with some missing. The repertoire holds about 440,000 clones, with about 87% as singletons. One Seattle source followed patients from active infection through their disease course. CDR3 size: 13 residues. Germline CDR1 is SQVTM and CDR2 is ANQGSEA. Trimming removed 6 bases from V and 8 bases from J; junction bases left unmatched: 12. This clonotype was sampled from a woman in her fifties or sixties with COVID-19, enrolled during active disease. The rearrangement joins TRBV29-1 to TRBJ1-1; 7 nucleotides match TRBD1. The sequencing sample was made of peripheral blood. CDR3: CSVLRGTASEAFF. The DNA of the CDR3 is TGCAGCGTCCTGAGGGGGACAGCTTCAGAAGCTTTCTTT.